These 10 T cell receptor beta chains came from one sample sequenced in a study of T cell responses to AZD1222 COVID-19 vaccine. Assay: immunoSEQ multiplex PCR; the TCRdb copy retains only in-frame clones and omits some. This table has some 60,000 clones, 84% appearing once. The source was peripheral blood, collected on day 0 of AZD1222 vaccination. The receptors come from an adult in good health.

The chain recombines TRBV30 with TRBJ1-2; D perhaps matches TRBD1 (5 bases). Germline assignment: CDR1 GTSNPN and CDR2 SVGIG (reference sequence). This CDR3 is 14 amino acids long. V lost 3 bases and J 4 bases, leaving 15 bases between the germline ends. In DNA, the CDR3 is TGTGCCTGGAGACTAAGACAGTCCTCCTATGGCTACACCTTC. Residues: CAWRLRQSSYGYTF.

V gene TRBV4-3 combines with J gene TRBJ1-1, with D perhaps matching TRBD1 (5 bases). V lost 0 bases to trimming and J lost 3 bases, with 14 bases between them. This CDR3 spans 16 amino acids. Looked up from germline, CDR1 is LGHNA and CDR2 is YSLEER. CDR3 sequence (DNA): TGCGCCAGCAGCCAAGATTTCGGGGGATCAGACACTGAAGCTTTCTTT. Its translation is CASSQDFGGSDTEAFF.

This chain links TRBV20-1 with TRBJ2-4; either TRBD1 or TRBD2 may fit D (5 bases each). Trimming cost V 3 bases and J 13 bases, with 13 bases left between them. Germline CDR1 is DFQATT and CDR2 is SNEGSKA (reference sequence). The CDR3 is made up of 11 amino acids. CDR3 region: CSASLRDPQYF. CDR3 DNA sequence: TGCAGTGCTAGTCTCCGGGACCCCCAGTACTTC.

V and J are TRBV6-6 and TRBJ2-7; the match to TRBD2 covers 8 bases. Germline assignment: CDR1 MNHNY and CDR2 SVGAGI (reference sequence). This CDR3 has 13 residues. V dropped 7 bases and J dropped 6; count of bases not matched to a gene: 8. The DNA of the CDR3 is TGTGCCAGCAATACCGGGACTAGGCGCGAGCAGTACTTC. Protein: CASNTGTRREQYF.

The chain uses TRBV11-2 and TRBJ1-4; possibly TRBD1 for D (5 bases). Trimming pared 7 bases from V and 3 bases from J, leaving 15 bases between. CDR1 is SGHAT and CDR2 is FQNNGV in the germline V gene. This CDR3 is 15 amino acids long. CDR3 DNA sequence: TGTGCCAGCACCCGAAGGGGATTGGCTAATGAAAAACTGTTTTTT. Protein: CASTRRGLANEKLFF.

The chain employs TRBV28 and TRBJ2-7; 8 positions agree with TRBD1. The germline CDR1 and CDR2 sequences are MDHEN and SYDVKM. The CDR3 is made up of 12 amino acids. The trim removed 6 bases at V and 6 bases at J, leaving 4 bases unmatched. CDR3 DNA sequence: TGTGCCAGCAGCCAAGGACAGGGCGAGCAGTACTTC. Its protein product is CASSQGQGEQYF.

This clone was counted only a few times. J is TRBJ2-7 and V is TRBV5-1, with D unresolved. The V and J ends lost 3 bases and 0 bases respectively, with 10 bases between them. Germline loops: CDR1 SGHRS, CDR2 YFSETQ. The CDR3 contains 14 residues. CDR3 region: CASSSGLSSYEQYF. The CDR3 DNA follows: TGCGCCAGCAGCTCTGGTCTTTCCTCCTACGAGCAGTACTTC.

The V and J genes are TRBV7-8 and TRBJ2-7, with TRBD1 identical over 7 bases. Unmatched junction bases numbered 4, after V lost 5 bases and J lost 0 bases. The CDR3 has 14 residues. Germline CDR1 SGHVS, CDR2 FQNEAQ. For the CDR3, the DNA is TGTGCCAGCAGCCCGTGGACAGGCTCCTACGAGCAGTACTTC. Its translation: CASSPWTGSYEQYF.

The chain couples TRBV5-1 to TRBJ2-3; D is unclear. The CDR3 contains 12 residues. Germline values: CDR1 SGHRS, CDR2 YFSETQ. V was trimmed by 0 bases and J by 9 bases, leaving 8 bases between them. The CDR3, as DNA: TGCGCCAGCAGCTTGGACTACCTGACGCAGTATTTT. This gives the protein CASSLDYLTQYF.

This CDR3 reads CASSPDRNSPLHF. The CDR3 region has the DNA TGTGCCAGCTCACCAGACAGGAATTCACCCCTCCACTTT. The rearrangement links TRBV18 to TRBJ1-6, with D maybe TRBD1 (6 bases). Per the germline V gene, CDR1 is KGHSH and CDR2 is LQKENI. The V gene lost 2 bases and the J gene lost 7 bases, with 6 bases spanning the gap. The CDR3 is 13 residues long. The full variable domain, its missing parts supplied by reference TRBV18 and TRBJ1-6, is NAGVMQNPRHLVRRRGQEARLRCSPMKGHSHVYWYRQLPEEGLKFMVYLQKENIIDESGMPKERFSAEFPKEGPSILRIQQVVRGDSAAYFCASSPDRNSPLHFGNGTRLTVT.